A selection of T cell receptor beta chains follows, all from one sample in a study of sequential checkpoint blockade in melanoma. Data came from immunoSEQ multiplex PCR; TCRdb stores just in-frame clones and leaves some out. The table records about 3,800 clones, roughly 25% of them present only once. The sample here was tumor tissue (inferred from file names), taken from a patient given nivolumab and ipilimumab in sequence. Receptors were obtained from a human donor with melanoma. Each CDR3 is given with its conserved first and last residue. A D gene is named only where the DNA matches it firmly. A clone size is listed for some rows: how often the clone was seen (once, few, many), or a class if it is expanded.

V	size	J	D	DNA	CDR3
TRBV11-3	-	TRBJ2-1	-	TGTGCCAGCAGCTTGTCGTCGGGAGCTAAAGCCAGTGAGCAGTTCTTC	CASSLSSGAKASEQFF
TRBV4-1	-	TRBJ2-1	-	TGCGCCAGCAGCCAGCGACAGCCATACAATGAGCAGTTCTTC	CASSQRQPYNEQFF
TRBV6-8	medium-sized	TRBJ1-1	-	TGTGCCAGCAGTTACTCGCCGGTCCGGGAAGAGCACACTGAAGCTTTCTTT	CASSYSPVREEHTEAFF
TRBV6-8	-	TRBJ2-7	TRBD2	TGTGCCAGCAGTCCTAGCGGGAGGACCCCCTACGAGCAGTACTTC	CASSPSGRTPYEQYF
TRBV28	-	TRBJ2-1	TRBD2	TGTGCCAGCAGTCTAGGACTAGCGGGAGGGCCCTCCTACAATGAGCAGTTCTTC	CASSLGLAGGPSYNEQFF
TRBV11-3	many	TRBJ2-7	TRBD1	TGTGCCAGCAGCGCCTCGGGACAGGGGCCCGAGCAGTACTTC	CASSASGQGPEQYF
TRBV11-3	medium-sized	TRBJ2-5	-	TGTGCCAGCAGCCCGTGGGAGAACCAAGAGACCCAGTACTTC	CASSPWENQETQYF
TRBV10-2	medium-sized	TRBJ2-1	TRBD2	TGCGCCAGCAGGCTAGCGGGAGGTTACAATGAGCAGTTCTTC	CASRLAGGYNEQFF
TRBV6-8	-	TRBJ2-7	-	TGTGCCAGCACCCTCCGGGACGGACCCTCCTACGAGCAGTACTTC	CASTLRDGPSYEQYF
TRBV11-3	many	TRBJ2-3	TRBD2	TGTGCCAGCAGCTTGAGGACTAGCGGACGCAGGGGCACAGATACGCAGTATTTT	CASSLRTSGRRGTDTQYF
TRBV11-3	medium-sized	TRBJ1-5	-	TGTGCCAGCAGCTTGCTGAGAGGTGACAATCAGCCCCAGCATTTT	CASSLLRGDNQPQHF
TRBV11-3	large	TRBJ1-1	-	TGTGCCAGCAGCTTGATGCGGGGAAACACTGAAGCTTTCTTT	CASSLMRGNTEAFF
TRBV11-3	few	TRBJ1-2	-	TGTGCCAGCAGCCCGGAAGTGGTCCTCTATGGCTACACCTTC	CASSPEVVLYGYTF
TRBV6-8	-	TRBJ2-7	TRBD1	TGTGCCAGCAGTTACTCGGGGTCAGGGGGCGCGTACGAGCAGTACTTC	CASSYSGSGGAYEQYF
TRBV11-3	many	TRBJ2-7	TRBD1	TGTGCCAGCGGCTCCGTACAGGGGCCTCTAAGCGAGCAGTACTTC	CASGSVQGPLSEQYF
TRBV6-8	-	TRBJ1-4	-	TGTGCCAGCAGTTACCCTTTCGGAACAGCAACTAATGAAAAACTGTTTTTT	CASSYPFGTATNEKLFF
TRBV30	-	TRBJ1-6	-	TGTGCCTGGAGTGTTATGGACTCAGGGACCCTCCACTTT	CAWSVMDSGTLHF
TRBV11-3	few	TRBJ2-1	TRBD2	TGTGCCAGCAGCCCACGGGGGGGTGGGAATGAGCAGTTCTTC	CASSPRGGGNEQFF
TRBV5-1	-	TRBJ2-3	TRBD2	TGCGCCAGCACCGCGGTGGCAACTAGCGACTACACAGATACGCAGTATTTT	CASTAVATSDYTDTQYF
TRBV6-8	many	TRBJ2-2	-	TGTGCCAGCAGTTACGACAGGTGGGGGGGGGAGCTGTTTTTT	CASSYDRWGGELFF
TRBV11-3	many	TRBJ2-5	TRBD1	TGTGCCAGCAGCCCGTGGACAGGTGCGGACAAGACCCAGTACTTC	CASSPWTGADKTQYF
TRBV10-3	few	TRBJ2-3	-	TGTGCCATCAGTATGACAGGCACAGATACGCAGTATTTT	CAISMTGTDTQYF
TRBV25-1	medium-sized	TRBJ1-3	-	TGTGCCAGCACCCTAGACAGTTCTGGAAACACCATATATTTT	CASTLDSSGNTIYF
TRBV5-1	-	TRBJ2-1	-	TGCGCCAGCAGCTTGGTTGAACTGAGGGATGAGCAGTTCTTC	CASSLVELRDEQFF
TRBV19	few	TRBJ2-2	TRBD2	TGTGCCAGTAGTACCCTAGCGGGAGGTGTTGGCGGGGAGCTGTTTTTT	CASSTLAGGVGGELFF
TRBV12-5	few	TRBJ2-2	-	TGTGCTAGTGGTTTGGTACATACCGACAGATTATGGACCGGGGAGCTGTTTTTT	CASGLVHTDRLWTGELFF
TRBV11-3	medium-sized	TRBJ2-2	-	TGTGCCAGCACCCAATCGGCTGGGAATAACGCCGGGGAGCTGTTTTTT	CASTQSAGNNAGELFF
TRBV10-2	-	TRBJ2-3	-	TGCGCCAGCAGTGAACTAGCTCCAGATACGCAGTATTTT	CASSELAPDTQYF
TRBV11-3	few	TRBJ1-5	-	TGTGCCAGCAGCCTGGGACCGGGAGAACAGCCCCAGCATTTT	CASSLGPGEQPQHF
TRBV28	medium-sized	TRBJ2-5	-	TGTGCCAGCAGTTTATTTTTAACGGGAGTACAAGAGACCCAGTACTTC	CASSLFLTGVQETQYF
TRBV28	-	TRBJ1-4	-	TGTGCCAGCAGGGGGGGAGCGGGGGCCCGTGAAAAACTGTTTTTT	CASRGGAGAREKLFF
TRBV11-3	-	TRBJ2-1	-	TGTGCCAGCAACAATTGGGGGAGGCGGGAAACCTACAATGAGCAGTTCTTC	CASNNWGRRETYNEQFF
TRBV30	-	TRBJ2-1	TRBD1	TGTGCCTCCCCGCGGACGACAGGGAGCAACAATGAGCAGTTCTTC	CASPRTTGSNNEQFF
TRBV5-1	-	TRBJ1-1	-	TGCGCCAGCAGCCTCGGACAGTTTTCGAACACTGAAGCTTTCTTT	CASSLGQFSNTEAFF